These T cell receptor beta chains were read from a single sample in a study of post-analysis software for immune sequencing data. In TCRdb, the PCR reads were re-called with MiXCR into one record per CDR3 protein. The table lists roughly 400,000 distinct CDR3 sequences, 35% to 45% of them singletons. The material sequenced was blood. Every receptor here comes from a girl aged 2 to 10 with multiple sclerosis. CDR3s include the opening cysteine and the closing phenylalanine or tryptophan. D genes are given only for firm matches. Clone size is not always given. Where it is, it says once, few, many or a class for expanded clones.

TRBV4-1,TRBD2,TRBJ2-3,NA,TGCGCCAGCAGCCAAGAAGCCGGACTAGCGGGACTTACAACGCAGTATTTT,CASSQEAGLAGLTTQYF
TRBV4-1,NA,TRBJ2-3,NA,TGCGCCAGCAGCCAACTGGACTCGTACACAGATACGCAGTATTTT,CASSQLDSYTDTQYF
TRBV4-1,TRBD1,TRBJ1-6,NA,TGCGCCAGCAGCCAAAGGACAGGGGATAATTCACCCCTCCACTTT,CASSQRTGDNSPLHF
TRBV5-5,TRBD2,TRBJ2-5,few,TGTGCCAGCAGCTTGTCCCTAGCGGGAGTTGGAGAGACCCAGTACTTC,CASSLSLAGVGETQYF
TRBV28,NA,TRBJ2-3,NA,TGTGCCAGCAGTTTTACCCCAACCCGCAGCACAGATACGCAGTATTTT,CASSFTPTRSTDTQYF
TRBV7-2,NA,TRBJ1-5,NA,TGTGCCAGCAGCCCGCGACAGCATAGCAATCAGCCCCAGCATTTT,CASSPRQHSNQPQHF
TRBV12-3/TRBV12-4,TRBD2,TRBJ2-4,NA,TGTGCCAGCAGCCATGACTCGGCTAGCGGGGGATCCAGAAACATTCAGTACTTC,CASSHDSASGGSRNIQYF
TRBV20-1,NA,TRBJ2-1,NA,TGCAGTGCCCGGCGGGCAGAGAACAATGAGCAGTTCTTC,CSARRAENNEQFF
TRBV6-5,NA,TRBJ2-7,NA,TGTGCCGGCAGTTACGGACATTCCTACGAGCAGTACTTC,CAGSYGHSYEQYF
TRBV28,NA,TRBJ1-2,NA,TGTGCCAGCAGTTTGGCCCTATATAACTATGGCTACACCTTC,CASSLALYNYGYTF
TRBV9,TRBD2,TRBJ2-4,few,TGTGCCAGCAGCGGCGGTGGGGGGGACAAAAACATTCAGTACTTC,CASSGGGGDKNIQYF
TRBV16,NA,TRBJ2-5,NA,TGTGCCAGCAGCCAATCGTTACAGGAGCAAGAGACCCGGTACTTC,CASSQSLQEQETRYF
TRBV20-1,NA,TRBJ2-1,NA,TGCAGTGCTAGTGGGACCCGCCCCCATGAGCAGTTCTTC,CSASGTRPHEQFF
TRBV6-5,TRBD1,TRBJ1-2,NA,TGTGCCAGCAGTCCCGGGACAGGTTCTAACTATGGCTACACCTTC,CASSPGTGSNYGYTF
TRBV7-9,NA,TRBJ2-5,NA,TGTGCCAGCAGCTTAGCGTTCTTACTAGGGAGCCAAGAGACCCAGTACTTC,CASSLAFLLGSQETQYF
TRBV20-1,NA,TRBJ2-4,NA,TGCAGTGCTAGAATGACAGACCAATTAGCCAAAAACATTCAGTACTTC,CSARMTDQLAKNIQYF
TRBV5-1,TRBD1,TRBJ1-2,NA,TGCGCCAGCAGCCACCGGGACAGGGCTTCCTATGGCTACACCTTC,CASSHRDRASYGYTF
TRBV6-1,TRBD1,TRBJ2-7,few,TGTGCCAGCAGTCAGGACAGGGTCCTCTACGAGCAGTACTTC,CASSQDRVLYEQYF
TRBV5-1,NA,TRBJ2-7,NA,TGCGCCAGCAGCTCGGGCCTCGCCAAATCCTACGAGCAGTACTTC,CASSSGLAKSYEQYF
TRBV5-1,NA,TRBJ1-1,NA,TGCGCCAGCAGCTTCGATCGTCCGCCGAACACTGAAGCTTTCTTT,CASSFDRPPNTEAFF
TRBV20-1,TRBD2,TRBJ2-5,few,TGCAGTGCTCCGTTGGGGGGGGGGTTAGGAGAGACCCAGTACTTC,CSAPLGGGLGETQYF
TRBV7-9,TRBD1,TRBJ2-5,few,TGTGCCAGCAGCCGCCGGACAGGGGGAGAGACCCAGTACTTC,CASSRRTGGETQYF
TRBV6-6,TRBD2,TRBJ2-3,NA,TGTGCCAGCAGTTACTCGAGGGGTGCTAGCGGGAATACGCAGTATTTT,CASSYSRGASGNTQYF
TRBV20-1,NA,TRBJ2-1,few,TGCAGTGCTACCAAAGAATACAATGAGCAGTTCTTC,CSATKEYNEQFF
TRBV29-1,NA,TRBJ1-1,NA,TGCAGCGTTGAACGGAGGACTGAAGCTTTCTTT,CSVERRTEAFF
TRBV5-6,TRBD2,TRBJ2-7,once,TGTGCCAGCAGCTTGTTGCGCGGGAGCTCCTACGAGCAGTACTTC,CASSLLRGSSYEQYF
TRBV3-1,NA,TRBJ2-1,NA,TGTGCCAGCAGCCAACACCCACACAGGACCACTACGTACAATGAGCAGTTCTTC,CASSQHPHRTTTYNEQFF
TRBV12-3/TRBV12-4,TRBD1,TRBJ1-2,NA,TGTGCCAGCAGGCAGGGGGGTCCGGGTGGCTACACCTTC,CASRQGGPGGYTF
TRBV7-9,TRBD1,TRBJ2-5,few,TGTGCCAGCAGCTTGGGTGGGACAGGGCTAATGGAGACCCAGTACTTC,CASSLGGTGLMETQYF
TRBV29-1,TRBD1,TRBJ1-1,NA,TGCAGCGTGCTGCCGGACAGGGACTCCACTGAAGCTTTCTTT,CSVLPDRDSTEAFF
TRBV7-2,NA,TRBJ1-3,once,TGTGCCAGCAGCATGGGACTGAGCTCTGGAAACACCATATATTTT,CASSMGLSSGNTIYF
TRBV2,NA,TRBJ2-5,NA,TGTGCCAGCGCCACGGGAAGTCTCGAGACCCAGTACTTC,CASATGSLETQYF
TRBV10-3,NA,TRBJ2-3,NA,TGTGCCATCAGTGAGTCGATCGTAGTAAACCGTAACACAGATACGCAGTATTTT,CAISESIVVNRNTDTQYF
TRBV20-1,TRBD2,TRBJ2-1,few,TGCAGTGCTAGGGGACTAGCGGGAGGGAAAACGTACAATGAGCAGTTCTTC,CSARGLAGGKTYNEQFF
TRBV7-9,NA,TRBJ2-7,NA,TGTGCCAGCAGCAATATGGACGAGCAGTACTTC,CASSNMDEQYF
TRBV20-1,NA,TRBJ2-7,NA,TGCAGTACTAGAGATCTCGGGCTCTCGGGGAGTTCTCTTGGCTACGAGCAGTACTTC,CSTRDLGLSGSSLGYEQYF
TRBV20-1,NA,TRBJ2-5,NA,TGCAGTGTCGGGCGGAAAGAGACCCAGTACTTC,CSVGRKETQYF
TRBV4-2,NA,TRBJ2-1,NA,TGTGCCAGCAGCCAAGATGCGACTAGAGGGATCCACAATGAGCAGTTCTTC,CASSQDATRGIHNEQFF
TRBV14,TRBD1,TRBJ2-3,NA,TGTGCCAGCAGCCTCAGGGGGCGGACTGCGGATACGCAGTATTTT,CASSLRGRTADTQYF
TRBV4-3,NA,TRBJ2-1,NA,TGCGCCAGCAGCCAAGATCCCTCAAGCTCCTACAATGAGCAGTTCTTC,CASSQDPSSSYNEQFF
TRBV28,TRBD2,TRBJ2-6,few,TGTGCCAGCAGTTTTCAGCGGGAGGGCTCCTCTGGGGCCAACGTCCTGACTTTC,CASSFQREGSSGANVLTF
TRBV29-1,NA,TRBJ2-1,many,TGCAGCGTTGAAACAGGCTGGGGAGGCAATGAGCAGTTCTTC,CSVETGWGGNEQFF
TRBV20-1,NA,TRBJ2-1,few,TGCAGTGCTAGCCCCGAGACGGGAGTTGATGAGCAGTTCTTC,CSASPETGVDEQFF
TRBV28,TRBD1,TRBJ1-1,NA,TGTGCCAGCAGACCGACAGGGTTCAAATCTTTCTTT,CASRPTGFKSFF
TRBV20-1,NA,TRBJ2-1,NA,TGCAGTGCTAGCCCGCCCCCTATGGAGGTCAATGAGCAGTTCTTC,CSASPPPMEVNEQFF
TRBV29-1,TRBD2,TRBJ2-5,NA,TGCAGCGCCTCACCTAGCGGGGCACAAGAGACCCAGTACTTC,CSASPSGAQETQYF
TRBV4-1,NA,TRBJ2-7,NA,TGCGCCAGCAGCCAAGATCAAGCTGTTTACGAGCAGTACTTC,CASSQDQAVYEQYF
TRBV6-2/TRBV6-3,NA,TRBJ1-2,NA,TGTGCCAGCAGTTACCGGGTCTATGGCTACACCTTC,CASSYRVYGYTF
TRBV5-1,NA,TRBJ1-1,few,TGCGCCAGCAGGGGGGTGGGGAACACTGAAGCTTTCTTT,CASRGVGNTEAFF
TRBV2,NA,TRBJ2-1,NA,TGTGCCAGCAGTAAAACGGACAGCTCCTACAATGAGCAGTTCTTC,CASSKTDSSYNEQFF
TRBV6-1,NA,TRBJ2-6,few,TGTGCCAGCAGTCTGACCGGGACGGTAAGCTCTGGGGCCAACGTCCTGACTTTC,CASSLTGTVSSGANVLTF
TRBV6-2/TRBV6-3,NA,TRBJ2-3,NA,TGTGCCAGCAGTTACGACGGAGTTTACACAGATACGCAGTATTTT,CASSYDGVYTDTQYF
TRBV11-2,NA,TRBJ2-7,NA,TGTGCCAGCAGCTTAGGGGCCGGGTTTAGAGACGAGCAGTACTTC,CASSLGAGFRDEQYF
TRBV29-1,NA,TRBJ2-5,once,TGCAGCGTTGAAGGTGAGGGAGTGCTTGTAGAGACCCAGTACTTC,CSVEGEGVLVETQYF
TRBV9,TRBD1,TRBJ1-2,NA,TGTGCCAGCAGCGGCGTCCGGGACAGATATGGCTACACCTTC,CASSGVRDRYGYTF
TRBV20-1,TRBD2,TRBJ2-7,NA,TGCAGTGCTAGGCGGCTAGCGGGAGGTCGAGGAGGATACGAGCAGTACTTC,CSARRLAGGRGGYEQYF